Detailed here is one TCR beta chain. V was trimmed by 7 bases and J by 3 bases, leaving 19 bases between them. Per germline, CDR1 LGHDT and CDR2 YNNKEL (reference sequence). CDR3 length: 16 residues. This sample was taken from a study of CD8 T cells in Susac syndrome. Reverse transcription used roughly 0.5 to 1 ug RNA and random hexamers. Via MiXCR, TCRdb re-called the immunoSEQ multiplex PCR reads, giving one row per CDR3 protein. The sample consists of about 190,000 distinct CDR3 sequences, 85% to 95% of them appearing once. The source material was CD4+ T cells from PBMCs. The sequence derives from a human donor in good health. The chain combines TRBV3-1 with TRBJ2-1; D is perhaps TRBD1 (6 bases). CDR3 bases: TGTGCCAGCACCCCCGGTTTGCGAGGGGGCTACAATGAGCAGTTCTTC. This gives the protein CASTPGLRGGYNEQFF.